A selection of T cell receptor beta chains follows, all from one sample in a study of blood T cell repertoires in COVID-19. Some clones are missing from TCRdb's copy, which holds only in-frame ones; the method was immunoSEQ multiplex PCR. The sample has about 67,000 clones; approximately 87% are singletons. The sample comprised peripheral blood. These TCRs come from a man aged 45-60 years with active COVID-19. Each CDR3 is given with its conserved first and last residue. Fields, in order: CDR3 DNA, CDR3 protein, clone size, V gene, J gene, D gene. D genes are given only for firm matches. For some rows the clone size is stated as once, few or many, or as a class when expanded; others skip it.

TGTGCCAGCACCCGCGGGAGGGCCCAAGAGACCCAGTACTTC	CASTRGRAQETQYF	.	TRBV5-6	TRBJ2-5	TRBD2
TGTGCCAGCAGTCCCGGGAACGACAGGGCTAATTTT	CASSPGNDRANF	.	TRBV28	TRBJ1-3	TRBD1
TGTGCCAGCAGCCCCCCGACCCAGCGGGGTAGCAATGAGCAGTTCTTC	CASSPPTQRGSNEQFF	.	TRBV11-2	TRBJ2-1	TRBD2
TGTGCCATCGTAACTAGCGGGAGTTCCGCCGGGGAGCTGTTTTTT	CAIVTSGSSAGELFF	.	TRBV10-3	TRBJ2-2	TRBD2
TGTGCCAGCAGTCTTTCCACAGGGGGCTATGGCTACACCTTC	CASSLSTGGYGYTF	.	TRBV6-5	TRBJ1-2	TRBD1
TGTGCCAGCAGCAAAGGGCGGCGCACAGACAGTTTCAATCAGCCCCAGCATTTT	CASSKGRRTDSFNQPQHF	.	TRBV7-8	TRBJ1-5	.
TGTGCCAGCAGCTTGCAATTCGGGAACACTGAAGCTTTCTTT	CASSLQFGNTEAFF	.	TRBV7-2	TRBJ1-1	.
TGTGCCAGCAGCGCGGAGAGGAGGGTAGCGGGGGGGCCTAGAAATGAGCAGTTCTTC	CASSAERRVAGGPRNEQFF	.	TRBV9	TRBJ2-1	TRBD2
TGTGCCAGCTCACCGGGGGGAGTAGATACGCAGTATTTT	CASSPGGVDTQYF	once	TRBV18	TRBJ2-3	.
TGTGCCAGCAGTCCCACCCTTATCAGACAGGGGTACTATGGCTACACCTTC	CASSPTLIRQGYYGYTF	.	TRBV14	TRBJ1-2	TRBD1
TGTGCCAGCAGCTTGATCCCACTCTCCTACAATGAGCAGTTCTTC	CASSLIPLSYNEQFF	few	TRBV5-6	TRBJ2-1	.